The subject of this entry is one T cell receptor (beta chain). CDR3 length equals 11 residues. The germline gives CDR1 MNHNY, CDR2 SVGAGI (reference sequence). The trim removed 10 bases at V and 12 bases at J, leaving 10 bases unmatched. This sample is part of a study of shared clonotypes between healthy human individuals. Each sample came from a Caucasian adult donor living in Nashville, Tennessee. Profiling relied on immunoSEQ multiplex PCR, and the TCRdb table lists in-frame clones only, not all of them. This table holds about 670,000 clones, around 72% found once. Sequencing was carried out using memory CD4+ T cells sorted from blood. Stated subset: CD45RA-negative fraction. The chain joins TRBV6-6 to TRBJ2-7, with 9 bases fitting TRBD1. This TCR derives from a woman aged 25 to 39 in good health. CDR3 nucleotides: TGTGCCACCTACGCCGGGACAGGGACGTACTTC. Its translation is CATYAGTGTYF.